The 22 T cell receptor beta chains below all came from one sample that was sequenced in a study of T-cell reconstitution after alpha-beta-depleted transplantation in children. Preparation of the TCRbeta library used unique molecular identifiers. TCRdb used MiXCR to reprocess the PCR reads, holding one entry per CDR3 protein. Of about 980,000 distinct CDR3 sequences in the sample, roughly 31% were seen once. Specimen: PBMCs, mostly from graft donor cells, collected 360 days after TCRalphabeta/CD19-depleted stem cell transplant. The receptors here all came from a boy younger than two who had a stem cell transplant for SCID, so the T cells may come from the graft donor.

This clonotype was observed a handful of times. The V and J genes are TRBV20-1 and TRBJ2-7; possibly TRBD2 for D (5 bases). The length of the CDR3 is 12 residues. V lost 0 bases to trimming and J lost 2 bases, with 5 bases between them. From germline, CDR1 is DFQATT and CDR2 SNEGSKA (reference sequence). The CDR3 protein is CSARDGTYEQYF. The CDR3 DNA sequence: TGCAGTGCTAGAGACGGGACCTACGAGCAGTACTTC.

The rearrangement links TRBV6-5 to TRBJ1-4; D perhaps matches TRBD1 (6 bases). The V end was cut by 4 bases, the J end by 7 bases, with 19 bases between. CDR1 is MNHEY, CDR2 SVGAGI, per germline. The CDR3 runs to 16 residues. The DNA of the CDR3 is TGTGCCAGCAGTTTTCCCTCGAAGGGGGGGGGTGAAAAACTGTTTTTT. The encoded protein is CASSFPSKGGGEKLFF.

This clonotype came up a few times. V is TRBV5-1 and J is TRBJ2-7; D possibly corresponds to TRBD2 (6 bases). Germline CDR1 SGHRS, CDR2 YFSETQ. This CDR3 is built from 15 residues. The V gene lost 0 bases and the J gene lost 0 bases, with 10 bases spanning the gap. CDR3 in DNA: TGCGCCAGCAGCTTGGTAGCGGCCCTCTCCTACGAGCAGTACTTC. It encodes CASSLVAALSYEQYF.

The chain combines TRBV7-2 with TRBJ2-1; 7 bases are a match to TRBD2. The V segment lost 3 bases and the J segment 5 bases; nucleotides outside the gene matches: 7. CDR3 length: 15 residues. CDR1 and CDR2 (germline): SGHTA, FQGNSA. The CDR3, as DNA: TGTGCCAGCAGCTTTATGGCTAGCGGACACAATGAGCAGTTCTTC. This sequence encodes CASSFMASGHNEQFF. Full variable domain (outside the CDR3, taken from reference TRBV7-2 and TRBJ2-1): GAGVSQSPSNKVTEKGKDVELRCDPISGHTALYWYRQSLGQGLEFLIYFQGNSAPDKSGLPSDRFSAERTGGSVSTLTIQRTQQEDSAVYLCASSFMASGHNEQFFGPGTRLTVL.

The chain recombines TRBV20-1 with TRBJ2-5; a possible D gene is TRBD2 (5 bases). This CDR3 region has 12 residues. Germline CDR1 is DFQATT and CDR2 is SNEGSKA (reference sequence). The germline V and J ends were trimmed by 5 bases and 5 bases, with 12 bases remaining between them. The CDR3 DNA is TGCAGTGCTGCCCGGGGTATGGAGACCCAGTACTTC. It is translated as CSAARGMETQYF.

There are a few counts of this clonotype. The CDR3 nucleotides are TGTGCCAGCAGTCCCAATCGTATGTCCTACGAGCAGTACTTC. Amino acids: CASSPNRMSYEQYF. J is TRBJ2-7 and V is TRBV28, with D unresolved. The CDR3 spans 14 residues. V dropped 5 bases and J dropped 1 base, with 12 bases sitting between them. Germline V lookup: CDR1 MDHEN, CDR2 SYDVKM. Variable domain in full (rest from reference TRBV28 and TRBJ2-7): DVKVTQSSRYLVKRTGEKVFLECVQDMDHENMFWYRQDPGLGLRLIYFSYDVKMKEKGDIPEGYSVSREKKERFSLILESASTNQTSMYLCASSPNRMSYEQYFGPGTRLTVT.

The DNA of the CDR3 is TGTGCCAGCAGCCGCCTCCCGGGACTAGCGGGGGGGGCTACCTACGAGCAGTACTTC. This codes for CASSRLPGLAGGATYEQYF. The chain is built from TRBV11-2 and TRBJ2-7, with 16 bases aligning to TRBD2. V dropped 5 bases and J dropped 2; count of bases not matched to a gene: 12. The CDR3 spans 19 residues. CDR1 and CDR2 from the germline V gene are SGHAT and FQNNGV.

The rearrangement uses TRBV6-1 and TRBJ2-2, with 9 bases that match TRBD1. The junction had 11 bases not matched to a gene; V was cut back by 10 bases and J by 5 bases. The CDR3 sequence is 15 residues long. Germline V gene sequence: CDR1 MNHNS, CDR2 SASEGT. CDR3 residues: CATQLTGGGTGELFF. In DNA, the CDR3 is TGTGCCACCCAACTGACAGGGGGTGGAACCGGGGAGCTGTTTTTT.

This clonotype has only a few counts. The chain couples TRBV5-1 to TRBJ2-7; TRBD1 or TRBD2 may be the D gene (5 bases each). The CDR3 covers 15 residues. Germline lookup yields CDR1 SGHRS and CDR2 YFSETQ. V gave up 0 bases and J gave up 0 bases, with 10 bases separating them. The CDR3: CASSLAGAPSYEQYF. The CDR3 DNA is TGCGCCAGCAGCTTGGCCGGGGCTCCCTCCTACGAGCAGTACTTC.

This clonotype was counted between two and nine times. The V call is TRBV7-2, the J call TRBJ1-1, with TRBD1 matching over 7 bases. The CDR3 sequence is 15 residues long. The V gene's germline CDR1 is SGHTA and CDR2 FQGNSA. Unmatched junction bases numbered 5, after V lost 4 bases and J lost 0 bases. CDR3 DNA sequence: TGTGCCAGCAGCTCCCCGACAGGGATGAACACTGAAGCTTTCTTT. Protein sequence: CASSSPTGMNTEAFF.

This clonotype has only a few counts. CDR3: CASSLAGVVEQYF. The CDR3 DNA is TGTGCCAGCAGCTTAGCGGGGGTCGTGGAGCAGTACTTC. V usage is TRBV7-8 and J usage is TRBJ2-7; the D gene could be TRBD1 or TRBD2 (5 bases each). The CDR3 is made up of 13 amino acids. V was trimmed by 0 bases and J by 7 bases, leaving 10 bases between them. Germline CDR1 is SGHVS and CDR2 is FQNEAQ.

This clonotype was counted a few times. The chain uses TRBV7-2 and TRBJ2-5; D perhaps matches TRBD2 (6 bases). There are 12 residues in the CDR3. Germline V gene lookup returns CDR1 SGHTA and CDR2 FQGNSA. The V and J ends lost 8 bases and 8 bases respectively, with 15 bases between them. The CDR3 spells CASRWDSETQYF. The CDR3 DNA reads TGTGCCAGCCGGTGGGACTCCGAAACCCAGTACTTC.

The V call is TRBV10-3, the J call TRBJ2-3; D assignment may be TRBD1 or TRBD2 (6 bases each). CDR1 ENHRY and CDR2 SYGVKD come from the germline V gene. Deletions cut 4 bases from V and 3 bases from J, with 14 bases between. The CDR3 consists of 15 residues. The CDR3 here is CAISVNKGGTDTQYF. Here the CDR3 DNA reads TGTGCCATCAGTGTCAACAAGGGGGGTACAGATACGCAGTATTTT.

The CDR3 sequence: CASSAREYQETQYF. The DNA of the CDR3 is TGTGCCAGCAGCGCCCGAGAGTACCAAGAGACCCAGTACTTC. The genes are TRBV9 and TRBJ2-5, with D unresolved. V lost 3 bases to trimming and J lost 0 bases, with 9 bases between them. Germline CDR1 and CDR2: SGDLS and YYNGEE. This CDR3 comprises 14 residues.

The V and J genes are TRBV10-3 and TRBJ2-7, with 10 bases that match TRBD1. The ends lost 0 bases at V and 5 bases at J; junction bases unmatched: 13. The CDR3 runs 18 residues. Looked up from germline, CDR1 is ENHRY and CDR2 is SYGVKD. The CDR3 loop is CAISESNGGTGDRDEQYF. The CDR3 DNA follows: TGTGCCATCAGTGAGTCAAATGGTGGGACAGGGGACCGGGACGAGCAGTACTTC.

Note on this clonotype: With a much larger clone just one base away, this may be a read error. V and J are TRBV7-2 and TRBJ2-5; the match to TRBD2 covers 10 bases. CDR3 size: 16 residues. Germline V gene lookup returns CDR1 SGHTA and CDR2 FQGNSA. V lost 6 bases to trimming and J lost 3 bases; unmatched junction nucleotides: 10. The CDR3 nucleotides read TGTGCCAGCAGTTCCCCACTAGCGGGGAAAAAAGAGACCCAGTACTTC. It specifies CASSSPLAGKKETQYF.

The gene calls are TRBV11-2 and TRBJ2-5, with unresolved D. The CDR3 has 14 amino acids. The V and J ends lost 0 bases and 7 bases respectively, with 12 bases between them. The germline CDR1 and CDR2 sequences are SGHAT and FQNNGV. CDR3 amino acids: CASSLDDAPGTQYF. In nucleotides, the CDR3 is TGTGCCAGCAGCTTAGACGACGCACCAGGGACCCAGTACTTC.

The genes are TRBV2 and TRBJ1-5; TRBD1 aligns across 8 bases. After removal of 6 bases from V and 5 bases from J, the junction contained 6 bases not matched to a gene. The CDR3 spans 14 residues. Germline V CDR1 and CDR2: SNHLY, FYNNEI. The CDR3 DNA is TGTGCCAGCAGCTATCAGGGGGCCCATCAGCCCCAGCATTTT. This gives the protein CASSYQGAHQPQHF.

The chain joins TRBV7-2 to TRBJ2-3, with 11 bases matching TRBD1. The CDR3 has 16 amino acids. Germline CDR1 is SGHTA and CDR2 is FQGNSA. Germline trimming cut 7 bases from V and 5 bases from J; bases unmatched to any gene: 11. CDR3 nucleotide sequence: TGTGCCAGCACCCGCGCGGACAGGGGGCGCGTAGATACGCAGTATTTT. This encodes CASTRADRGRVDTQYF.

The chain links TRBV3-1 to TRBJ1-1, with D possibly matching TRBD1 (6 bases). The CDR3 consists of 17 residues. CDR1 LGHDT and CDR2 YNNKEL come from the germline V gene (reference sequence). V was pared by 0 bases and J by 3 bases, with 17 bases between. The CDR3 region has the DNA TGTGCCAGCAGCCAAGATATGGGGGGCTGGGACGACACTGAAGCTTTCTTT. Its translation: CASSQDMGGWDDTEAFF.

A remark on this clonotype: A much larger clonotype is one base distant, so this may be a read error. The chain links TRBV7-6 to TRBJ2-7; 10 nucleotides match TRBD1. Germline CDR1 and CDR2: SGHVS and FNYEAQ. The CDR3 consists of 14 residues. CDR3 bases: TGTGCCTGCAGCTTCGGGACAGGGGCCTACGAGCAGTACTTC. Translating gives CACSFGTGAYEQYF. The variable domain in full, with the rest retrieved from reference TRBV7-6 and TRBJ2-7, is GAGVSQSPRYKVTKRGQDVALRCDPISGHVSLYWYRQALGQGPEFLTYFNYEAQQDKSGLPNDRFSAERPEGSISTLTIQRTEQRDSAMYRCACSFGTGAYEQYFGPGTRLTVT.

In its sample, this clonotype was seen a few times. The chain carries TRBV4-2 and TRBJ2-1, with TRBD2 identical over 9 bases. The V gene's germline CDR1 is LGHNA and CDR2 YNFKEQ. The CDR3 runs to 16 residues. The V gene end was trimmed by 0 bases and the J gene end by 4 bases; junction bases not matched to a gene: 4. The CDR3 is CASSQEASGTYNEQFF. The CDR3 DNA reads as TGTGCCAGCAGCCAAGAAGCTAGCGGGACGTACAATGAGCAGTTCTTC.